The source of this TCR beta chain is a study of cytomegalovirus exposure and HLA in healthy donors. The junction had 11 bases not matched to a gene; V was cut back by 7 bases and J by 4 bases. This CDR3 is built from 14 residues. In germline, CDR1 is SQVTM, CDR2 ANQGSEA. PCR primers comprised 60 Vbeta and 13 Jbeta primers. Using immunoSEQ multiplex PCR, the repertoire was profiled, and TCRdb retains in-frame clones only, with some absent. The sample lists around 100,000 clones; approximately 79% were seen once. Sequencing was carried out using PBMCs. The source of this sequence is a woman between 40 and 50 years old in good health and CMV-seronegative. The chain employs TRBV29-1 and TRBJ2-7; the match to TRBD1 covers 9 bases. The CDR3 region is CSALPGTGLYEQYF. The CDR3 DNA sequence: TGCAGCGCCTTGCCCGGGACAGGGCTTTACGAGCAGTACTTC.